This T cell receptor beta chain was captured in a study of blood T cells in healthy people across ages. Overall study context: Template switching picked up about one barcoded beta molecule for each two T cells.

Germline values: CDR1 SGDLS, CDR2 YYNGEE. V was pared by 3 bases and J by 0 bases, with 20 bases between. This CDR3 has 18 residues. A remark on this clonotype: The antigen remains undetermined.

Every sample gave at least 5 micrograms of total RNA when it was extracted. Overall study findings and caveats: A roughly linear fall in TCR beta diversity per million T cells was seen with increasing age.

Next came a second PCR, run for roughly 6 to 11 cycles, which used a sample-barcoded 5' primer along with a J-beta primer mix. Each TCR beta cDNA got a 12-nucleotide random molecular identifier. From the 5' RACE reads, TCRdb called clonotypes with MiXCR, one entry per CDR3 protein. The sample records 1.5 million to 2 million distinct CDR3 sequences, roughly 43% being singletons. Sequencing input: blood. This sequence originates from a human donor in good health. The chain has TRBV9 and TRBJ2-3; possible D gene TRBD1, 5 bases. CDR3 in amino acids: CASSAHPNGAISTDTQYF. The CDR3 DNA sequence: TGTGCCAGCAGCGCACATCCTAATGGGGCTATTAGCACAGATACGCAGTATTTT.